This TCR beta chain stems from a study of blood T cell repertoires in COVID-19. The protocol was immunoSEQ multiplex PCR, while the TCRdb copy is restricted to in-frame clones and leaves out a portion. Of under 150,000 clones listed, 79% are singletons. The CDR3 is 15 amino acids. Germline trimming cut 5 bases from V and 6 bases from J; bases unmatched to any gene: 5. Per the germline V gene, CDR1 is LGHNA and CDR2 is YSLEER. The chain recombines TRBV4-3 with TRBJ2-2, with 11 bases matching TRBD2. This clonotype was sampled from a woman over 75 with acute or convalescent COVID-19. Sequenced material: peripheral blood. The CDR3 spells CASSSGLAAAGELFF. DNA of the CDR3: TGCGCCAGCAGCTCGGGACTAGCGGCAGCCGGGGAGCTGTTTTTT.